This section outlines one T cell receptor beta chain sequence together with its context. Its antigen is undetermined. Primed by a sample-barcoded 5' primer and a J-beta primer mix, a second PCR proceeded for about 6 to 11 cycles. TCRdb used MiXCR to reprocess the 5' RACE reads, holding one entry per CDR3 protein. Among some 1 million distinct CDR3 sequences listed, roughly 45% were seen once. V was shortened by 3 bases and J by 4 bases, with 11 bases between the two germline ends. Germline V gene sequence: CDR1 SNHLY, CDR2 FYNNEI. The CDR3 length is 14 residues. This sample was included in a study of blood T cells in healthy people across ages. Peripheral blood, around 10 milliliters per donor, was collected. Broader study findings: The study regarded diversity estimates from one million T cells as underestimates. TCR beta diversity correlated strongly with naive T cell percentage. Both naive CD4+ cell counts and diversity were greater in long-lived donors than in aged donors.

The sequenced sample consisted of blood. The J gene is TRBJ2-3, the V gene TRBV2, with D perhaps matching TRBD1 (5 bases). The clonotype originates from a woman aged 60-75 years in good health. CDR3 sequence: CASSEGRVPDTQYF. In nucleotides, the CDR3 is TGTGCCAGCAGTGAGGGCAGGGTCCCAGATACGCAGTATTTT.